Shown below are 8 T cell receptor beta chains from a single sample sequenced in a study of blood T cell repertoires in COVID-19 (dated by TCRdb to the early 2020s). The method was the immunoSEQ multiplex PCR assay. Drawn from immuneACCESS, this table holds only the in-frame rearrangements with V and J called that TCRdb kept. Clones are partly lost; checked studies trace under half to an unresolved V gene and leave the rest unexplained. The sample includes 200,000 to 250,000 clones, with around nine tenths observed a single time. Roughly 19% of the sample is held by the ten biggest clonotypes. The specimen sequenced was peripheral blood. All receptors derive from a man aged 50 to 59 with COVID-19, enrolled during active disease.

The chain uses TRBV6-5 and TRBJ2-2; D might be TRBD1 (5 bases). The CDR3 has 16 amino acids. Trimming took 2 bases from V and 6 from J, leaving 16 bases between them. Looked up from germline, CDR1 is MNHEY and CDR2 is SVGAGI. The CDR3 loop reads CASSYDQGLRAGELFF. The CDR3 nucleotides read TGTGCCAGCAGTTACGACCAGGGCCTTAGGGCCGGGGAGCTGTTTTTT.

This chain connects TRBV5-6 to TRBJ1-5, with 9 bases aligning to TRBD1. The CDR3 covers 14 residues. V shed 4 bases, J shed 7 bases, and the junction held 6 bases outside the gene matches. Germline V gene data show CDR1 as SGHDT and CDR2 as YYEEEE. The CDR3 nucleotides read TGTGCCAGCAGCATATGGACAGGGGACCAGCCCCAGCATTTT. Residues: CASSIWTGDQPQHF.

CDR3 residues: CASSIDLWRAGTGELFF. CDR3 nucleotides: TGTGCCAGTAGTATAGATCTATGGAGGGCTGGGACCGGGGAGCTGTTTTTT. This chain joins TRBV19 and TRBJ2-2; a possible D gene is TRBD2 (6 bases). The germline V gene encodes CDR1 LNHDA and CDR2 SQIVND (reference sequence). V gave up 0 bases and J gave up 5 bases, with 16 bases separating them. The CDR3 is made up of 17 amino acids. The variable domain in full, completed from reference TRBV19 and TRBJ2-2, reads DGGITQSPKYLFRKEGQNVTLSCEQNLNHDAMYWYRQDPGQGLRLIYYSQIVNDFQKGDIAEGYSVSREKKESFPLTVTSAQKNPTAFYLCASSIDLWRAGTGELFFGEGSRLTVL.

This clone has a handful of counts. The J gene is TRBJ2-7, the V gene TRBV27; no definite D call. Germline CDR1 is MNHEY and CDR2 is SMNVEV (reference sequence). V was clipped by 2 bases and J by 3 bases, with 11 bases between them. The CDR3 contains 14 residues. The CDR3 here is CASSLTSLVYEQYF. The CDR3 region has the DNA TGTGCCAGCAGTTTAACCTCACTCGTCTACGAGCAGTACTTC.

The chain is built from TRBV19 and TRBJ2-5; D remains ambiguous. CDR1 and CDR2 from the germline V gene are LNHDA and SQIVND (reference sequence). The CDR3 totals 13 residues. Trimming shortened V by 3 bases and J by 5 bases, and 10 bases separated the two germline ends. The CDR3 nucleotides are TGTGCCAGTAGTATCGGCGAAGCGGAGACCCAGTACTTC. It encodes CASSIGEAETQYF.

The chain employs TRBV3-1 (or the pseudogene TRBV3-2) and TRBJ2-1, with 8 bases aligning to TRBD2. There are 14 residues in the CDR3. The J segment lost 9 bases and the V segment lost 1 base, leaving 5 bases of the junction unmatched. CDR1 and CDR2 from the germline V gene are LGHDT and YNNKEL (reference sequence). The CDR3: CASSQGGREAEQFF. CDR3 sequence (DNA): TGTGCCAGCAGCCAAGGTGGGCGGGAGGCTGAGCAGTTCTTC.

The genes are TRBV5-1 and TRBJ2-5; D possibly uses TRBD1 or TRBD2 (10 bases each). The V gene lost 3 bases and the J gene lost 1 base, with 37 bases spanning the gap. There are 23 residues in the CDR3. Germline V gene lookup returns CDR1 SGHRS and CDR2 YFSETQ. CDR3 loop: CASSSNALGTGVPSGGPQETQYF. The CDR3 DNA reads TGCGCCAGCAGCTCAAATGCACTCGGGACAGGGGTTCCTAGCGGGGGTCCCCAAGAGACCCAGTACTTC.

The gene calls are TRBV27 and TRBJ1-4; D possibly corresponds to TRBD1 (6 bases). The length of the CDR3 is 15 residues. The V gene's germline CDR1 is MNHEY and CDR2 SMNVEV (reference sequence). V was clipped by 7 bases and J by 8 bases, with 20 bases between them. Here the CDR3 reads CASTGRQENNEKLFF. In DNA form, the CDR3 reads TGTGCCAGCACCGGCAGACAGGAAAATAACGAAAAACTGTTTTTT.